This T cell receptor beta chain emerged from a study of molecular identifiers for immune sequencing clone quantification. The study's findings and limits: In naive cells, under 1% of molecules belonged to clones above 20 RNA copies, against over 99% in effector cells.

As previously described, bulk TCR libraries were made using listed TCR primers. MiXCR was run by TCRdb on the PCR reads, yielding one entry per CDR3 protein. Seen here are some 580,000 distinct CDR3 sequences, 25% observed once, and the top ten hold about 0.78%. On this clonotype: As yet, its antigen is unknown.

The CDR3 is 13 residues long. Germline V CDR1 and CDR2: SGHVS, FQNEAQ. The V end lost 6 bases, the J end lost 5 bases, and 14 bases lay between the germline ends. V and J are TRBV7-8 and TRBJ2-7; D ambiguous. The sequenced sample was naive CD8+ T cells from blood, with Jurkat cell RNA spiked in. Subset noted: FACS-sorted CD8+CD4-CCR7+CD45RA+ naive T cells. This TCR was recovered from a human donor in good health. Some libraries in this study had Jurkat cell RNA spiked in. CDR3 sequence: CASSRVGIDEQYF. DNA of the CDR3: TGTGCCAGCAGTCGAGTGGGAATCGACGAGCAGTACTTC.